This TCR beta chain was profiled in a study of blood T cell repertoires in COVID-19 (TCRdb year 2020). Concerning the study at large: Samples covering the acute and convalescent phases of COVID-19 were provided by collaborators in the United States, Italy and Spain. The material from the prospective study consisted of cDNA or gDNA derived from T cells, B-cell-depleted T cells, or PBMCs. The dataset comprised deeply sampled blood TCRbeta repertoires from subjects exposed to, actively infected with, or recovered from COVID-19. The repertoires were released in a freely available public database meant as a resource for research on the immune response to SARS-CoV-2. The samples were drawn from the first 160 participants of the ongoing ImmuneRACE study and from 950 to 1,500 subjects provided by 6 global collaborators. Nearly every sample came with metadata listing a de-identified subject ID, COVID-19 status, age in years and sex. Where available, HLA class I and class II types were obtained from metadata supplied by the sample provider rather than from assay-based typing.

CDR1 and CDR2 were assigned from the germline V gene (reference sequence) as LNHDA and SQIVND. Trimmed from V: 2 bases; trimmed from J: 4 bases; junction bases lacking a gene match: 1. The CDR3 starts with the cysteine, ends with the phenylalanine, and has 13 residues. Of all the DNA, just the CDR3 is kept, 39 bases in frame from base 1. One collaborating source in Seattle enrolled patients during active infection and followed them longitudinally through the course of disease. The collaborating institutions used their own protocols to collect whole blood in K2EDTA tubes. For TCRbeta analysis, collaborators shipped samples as frozen whole blood, isolated PBMCs, or DNA extracted from either of those sample types. TCRbeta CDR3 regions were amplified from genomic DNA using the immunoSEQ Assay, a bias-controlled multiplex PCR. As for the authors' bioinformatics: The number of nucleated cells in each sample was estimated from the amplification of reference gene primers within the assay. To quantify the absolute abundance of each unique TCRbeta CDR3 rearrangement, sequence reads were collapsed and filtered. Productive Simpson clonality was computed per sample as the square root of Simpson's diversity index over productive rearrangements. TCRdb provides this immuneACCESS table in a form limited to in-frame rearrangements. Some clones are lacking; in checked studies, under half of them reflect an unresolved V gene, and why the rest are absent is not known. The V and J calls and clone size are taken from that table; D and trimming were inferred from the DNA. The sample yields about 410,000 clones; around 91% were counted once. Together, the top ten hold about 1.6% of the sample.

What the work shows at the level of the full study, not this receptor alone: Clinical and demographic metadata were provided uncurated, with the amount varying by source and participant.

In the case of this clone: What antigen it recognizes has not been identified. Base-call qualities are not available, and no considerably larger clone is one nucleotide away. Other DNA sequences within the sample encode an identical CDR3.

This chain is built from TRBV19 and TRBJ1-1, with 7 junctional bases fitting TRBD1. The clonotype originates from a woman aged 40 to 50 with COVID-19, enrolled during active disease. Sequencing was performed on peripheral blood. CDR3 loop: CASSIRGPTEAFF. The bases are TGTGCCAGTAGTATAAGGGGGCCCACTGAAGCTTTCTTT.